The source of this T cell receptor (beta chain) is a study of neoadjuvant anti-PD-1 for oral cavity cancer. V was pared by 4 bases and J by 0 bases, with 13 bases between. The CDR3 has 15 amino acids. Germline values: CDR1 ENHRY, CDR2 SYGVKD. Indicated time point: after neoadjuvant nivolumab, at surgical resection. The data were produced by immunoSEQ multiplex PCR, yet TCRdb's version contains in-frame clones alone and is incomplete. The sample has roughly 68,000 clones, 86% seen once. Sequenced here: PBMCs, sampled after nivolumab (anti-PD-1) treatment. The clonotype comes from a person aged 40 to 85 with oral cavity squamous cell carcinoma. The chain has TRBV10-3 and TRBJ2-7; TRBD1 might be the D (5 bases). This CDR3 reads CAISGLIGASYEQYF. DNA for the CDR3: TGTGCCATCAGTGGACTCATAGGGGCCTCCTACGAGCAGTACTTC.